This entry describes one T cell receptor (beta chain). Participants were aged 18 to 89 years, lived in over 20 US areas, and enrolled virtually. This sample was taken from a study of blood T cell repertoires in COVID-19. Study as a whole: Acute and convalescent COVID-19 specimens originated in the United States, Italy and Spain.

Trimming left V 1 base short and J 2 bases short, with 11 bases between. The CDR3 is made up of 15 amino acids. CDR1 is LNHDA, CDR2 SQIVND, per germline (reference sequence). Study processing details: Reference gene primer amplification yielded estimated nucleated cell counts. The method was immunoSEQ multiplex PCR; TCRdb's version includes in-frame clones alone and lacks a portion of them. V and J calls and clone size are given by that table; D and trimming were obtained from the DNA. The sample has 150,000 to 200,000 clones; roughly 80% are singletons. This receptor was taken from a woman aged 55-70 years who had recovered from COVID-19. V and J are TRBV19 and TRBJ1-2; D not certain. Material for sequencing was PBMCs or T cells enriched from blood (not recorded which). In DNA, the CDR3 is TGTGCCAGTAGTATAGTAGCGTCCAAGAACTATGGCTACACCTTC. Translating it yields CASSIVASKNYGYTF.